The clone carrying this TCR beta chain has only one observation. Its matching antigen is unknown. This sample stems from a study of CD8+CD57+ T cells in acquired aplastic anemia. Study-level information: On average, sorted CD4+ and CD8+ cells gave roughly 2.9 ug of DNA. Sequencing produced an average of about 11 million reads per healthy donor for CD4+ cells.

Genomic DNA provided the template from which TCR beta VDJ and CDR3 profiles were obtained. TCRdb independently ran MiXCR on the reads; one entry per CDR3 protein. The sample holds some 120,000 distinct CDR3 sequences, 48% seen once. Germline V gene sequence: CDR1 SGHNT, CDR2 YENEEA. The CDR3 is 15 residues long. V was clipped by 6 bases and J by 0 bases; unmatched bases: 8. Broader study findings: No significant patient-versus-control difference appeared in CD8+ Simpson's diversity. Patients and controls shared 25 to 30 CD8+ CDR3 sequences, which appeared highly expressed in patients and within their immunodominant clones.

The chain couples TRBV11-3 to TRBJ2-7; 7 positions agree with TRBD1. The TCR was taken from a human donor in good health, serving as a control. Sequenced sample: sorted CD4+, CD8+, or CD8+CD57+ T cells (not recorded which) from PBMCs. The CDR3 DNA reads TGTGCCAGCAGTGACGTGGGGACAGACTCCTACGAGCAGTACTTC. This gives the protein CASSDVGTDSYEQYF.